The present entry profiles one TCR beta chain with its context. This entry belongs to a study of brain T cells in children with intractable seizures. The CDR3 contains 11 residues. V was cut by 1 base and J by 7 bases, with 1 base left in between. CDR1 and CDR2 (germline): KGHDR, SFDVKD. Generated by immunoSEQ multiplex PCR, the TCRdb table keeps only in-frame clones and is missing some. The top ten hold more than 3% of the sample, which has 100,000 to 120,000 clones, 85% to 95% seen once. This rearrangement joins TRBV24-1 to TRBJ2-1; D ambiguous. This TCR was recovered from a boy under two years old with hemimegalencephaly and intractable seizures. This sample comprised peripheral blood, obtained at surgery. The DNA for the CDR3 is TGTGCCACCAGTGATTTAAATGAGCAGTTCTTC. It codes for CATSDLNEQFF.